What follows describes a single TCR beta chain. Its matching antigen is unknown. Germline and junction disagree at one end, which may indicate a read error. This sample was taken from a study of cytomegalovirus exposure and HLA in healthy donors. Study-level results: TCR beta V segments were, for the most part, productive about 87% or about 30% of the time in an earlier analysis. When analyzed later, the rates of TCR association showed variation by HLA locus, with DRB1 the most and HLA-C the fewest.

Germline CDR1 and CDR2: LGHNA and YNFKEQ. The CDR3 totals 18 residues. The PCR used 60 Vbeta and 13 Jbeta primers. The table came from immunoSEQ multiplex PCR; TCRdb's copy has only in-frame clones and leaves some out. The top ten clones hold around 1.4% of a sample with roughly 120,000 clones, around 80% of them seen once. These donors, healthy bone marrow donors, were studied. At collection, donors were nominally healthy, but unrecorded immune exposures were probable. What was sequenced was PBMCs. This TCR was sampled from a young woman in good health and CMV-seronegative. V and J are TRBV4-2 and TRBJ2-7; D may be TRBD2 (6 bases). CDR3 DNA: TGTGCCAGCAGCCCTTCACTCGGTGCGGGGAGGACCTCCCACGAGCAGTACTTC. Its protein product is CASSPSLGAGRTSHEQYF.